This record looks at one TCR beta chain sequence and its context. The V gene's germline CDR1 is KGHSH and CDR2 LQKENI. Trimming took 1 base from V and 0 from J, leaving 9 bases between them. The CDR3 sequence is 16 residues long. Method: immunoSEQ multiplex PCR; TCRdb's copy keeps in-frame clones and lacks some. This table holds under 150,000 clones, approximately 92% found once. These data come from a study of control samples from healthy donors and cancer patients. The source is a woman aged 50 to 60 with colorectal cancer. The chain joins TRBV18 to TRBJ2-2; D is undetermined. Sequencing was carried out using PBMCs. The CDR3 loop reads CASSPQDLSNTGELFF. CDR3 coding DNA: TGTGCCAGCTCACCACAAGACCTATCGAACACCGGGGAGCTGTTTTTT.